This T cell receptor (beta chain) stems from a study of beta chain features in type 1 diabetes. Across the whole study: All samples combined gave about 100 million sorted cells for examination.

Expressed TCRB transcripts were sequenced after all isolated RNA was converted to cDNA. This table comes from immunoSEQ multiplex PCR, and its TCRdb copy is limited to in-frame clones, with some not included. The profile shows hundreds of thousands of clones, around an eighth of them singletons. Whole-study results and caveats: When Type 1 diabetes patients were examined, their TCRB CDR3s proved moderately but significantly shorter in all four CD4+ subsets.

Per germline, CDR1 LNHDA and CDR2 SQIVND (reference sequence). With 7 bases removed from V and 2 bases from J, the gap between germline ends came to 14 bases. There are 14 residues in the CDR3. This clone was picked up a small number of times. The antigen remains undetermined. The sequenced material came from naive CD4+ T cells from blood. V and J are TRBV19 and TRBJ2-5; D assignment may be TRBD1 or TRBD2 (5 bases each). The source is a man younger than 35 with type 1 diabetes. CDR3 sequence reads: CASNPGRLQETQYF. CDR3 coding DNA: TGTGCCAGTAATCCGGGACGGTTACAAGAGACCCAGTACTTC.